This is a list of T cell receptor beta chains from one sample in a study of cytomegalovirus exposure and HLA in healthy donors. Using immunoSEQ multiplex PCR, the repertoire was profiled, and TCRdb retains in-frame clones only, with some absent. The sample yields around 180,000 clones, roughly 85% seen once. Sequencing was done on a sample of PBMCs. All receptors come from a middle-aged woman in good health and CMV-seronegative. Each CDR3 is given with its conserved first and last residue. The D gene is left open where the match is weak. Only part of the rows carry a size: once, few, many, or a class if the clone is expanded.

TRBJ1-2 TRBV19 . TRBD1 TGTGCCAGTACGGGACAGAAACATGGCTACACCTTC CASTGQKHGYTF
TRBJ2-3 TRBV10-3 . . TGTGCCATCAGCGAGGCTACGGATACGCAGTATTTT CAISEATDTQYF
TRBJ2-3 TRBV6-4 few . TGTGCCAGCAGTGGGACAGAACACACAGATACGCAGTATTTT CASSGTEHTDTQYF
TRBJ2-2 TRBV2 . . TGTGCCAGGGGTAGTGGGAGCGGGGAGCTGTTTTTT CARGSGSGELFF
TRBJ1-5 TRBV4-1 . . TGCGCCAGCAGCCTACAGGTTGATAGCAATCAGCCCCAGCATTTT CASSLQVDSNQPQHF
TRBJ2-2 TRBV7-9 . . TGTGCCAGCAGCTCCGCGTCCGTAAACACCGGGGAGCTGTTTTTT CASSSASVNTGELFF
TRBJ1-5 TRBV10-2 . TRBD1 TGCGCCAGCAGCCCAATCGACAGGGGTCCTGGGCAGCCCCAGCATTTT CASSPIDRGPGQPQHF
TRBJ2-5 TRBV7-2 . TRBD2 TGTGCCAGCAGCCCGCCGACTAGCGGGATGGAGACCCAGTACTTC CASSPPTSGMETQYF
TRBJ2-3 TRBV27 . TRBD2 TGTGCCAGCAGTTTCCTTCTAGCGGGAGGGCCTAAAAGCACAGATACGCAGTATTTT CASSFLLAGGPKSTDTQYF
TRBJ2-1 TRBV7-9 . TRBD2 TGTGCCAGCAGCTTATCAGAGCGGGAGACGGCTGAGCAGTTCTTC CASSLSERETAEQFF
TRBJ1-1 TRBV28 . . TGTGCCAGCAGTTTCGGGACAAGAGTTGCTTTCTTT CASSFGTRVAFF
TRBJ1-2 TRBV1 . . TGCACCAGCAGCCAAGGGATGCCGGGACAGGGGGCTGATGGCTACACCTTC CTSSQGMPGQGADGYTF
TRBJ1-2 TRBV5-1 . . TGCGCCAGCAGTCAAGCGGGTCAGGGTGGCTACACCTTC CASSQAGQGGYTF